Listed below are T cell receptor beta chains from one sample, sequenced in a study of shared clonotypes between healthy human individuals. The table came from immunoSEQ multiplex PCR; TCRdb's copy has only in-frame clones and leaves some out. The table includes approximately 350,000 clones, 96% detected once. Sequenced sample: memory CD8+ T cells sorted from blood. These receptors were collected from a man aged 30-40 years in good health. The conserved cysteine and the conserved F or W are not part of the CDR3 here.

CDR3 protein	V gene	J gene
SARVGPGYT	TRBV20-1	TRBJ1-2
ASSISVGNQPQH	TRBV28	TRBJ1-5
ASSFDMGQGAYEQY	TRBV7-2	TRBJ2-7
ASSFDRGIYEQY	TRBV28	TRBJ2-7
ASSFFGRGTDTQY	TRBV27	TRBJ2-3
AIRAGAVGDTQY	TRBV10-3	TRBJ2-3
ASSEGQGRRETQY	TRBV5-1	TRBJ2-5
ASNIASGANVLT	TRBV19	TRBJ2-6
ASSPRADSNQPQH	TRBV6-5	TRBJ1-5
ASSHELRDRVPEAF	TRBV6-6	TRBJ1-1
ASSYSQRGNTEAF	TRBV6-5	TRBJ1-1
ASSGVRGIPSGANVLT	TRBV4-1	TRBJ2-6
ASSEPGVHGTDTQY	TRBV10-1	TRBJ2-3
ASSQEIETGGPSDEQY	TRBV4-2	TRBJ2-7
ASSLTGVNTEAF	TRBV28	TRBJ1-1
ASRTGTKDVDEQY	TRBV5-1	TRBJ2-7
ASSLEGPYNEQF	TRBV5-4	TRBJ2-1
ASTQQWGVNEKLF	TRBV5-5	TRBJ1-4
ASSLLGDTQY	TRBV7-9	TRBJ2-3
ASSLGTSGYEQY	TRBV5-4	TRBJ2-7
ASSQAASGSKNYEQY	TRBV4-2	TRBJ2-7
ARGWVRTDTQY	TRBV27	TRBJ2-3
ASRPSANYGYT	TRBV6-6	TRBJ1-2
ASSLGGTSRNIQY	TRBV7-2	TRBJ2-4
ASRSLAGGETQY	TRBV27	TRBJ2-5
ASSPGLSNQPQH	TRBV2	TRBJ1-5
ASSEYRNTGELF	TRBV6-1	TRBJ2-2
ASSPTATGSTGNTIY	TRBV18	TRBJ1-3
AISGGTTSGQY	TRBV10-3	TRBJ2-7